The 29 T cell receptor beta chains below were found in one sample sequenced in a study of T cell repertoires in cytomegalovirus infection. From the reads, TCRdb called clonotypes with MiXCR, one entry per CDR3 protein. The repertoire holds 200,000 to 300,000 distinct CDR3 sequences, with roughly 13% as singletons. The specimen was PBMCs. The source of these receptors is a human donor in good health (CMV status not recorded). Some clones in this sample may be carry-over from other donors' samples.

This clonotype was found many times. V gene TRBV6-2 or TRBV6-3 combines with J gene TRBJ2-3, with TRBD2 identical over 9 bases. The V gene's germline CDR1 is MNHEY and CDR2 SVGEGT. The CDR3 has 16 amino acids. The V and J ends lost 4 bases and 4 bases, in that order; junction bases with no gene match: 9. CDR3 residues: CASSSAGTSIADTQYF. In nucleotides, the CDR3 is TGTGCCAGCAGTTCCGCCGGGACTAGCATTGCAGATACGCAGTATTTT.

The chain has TRBV29-1 and TRBJ1-1, with 7 bases matching TRBD1. The germline CDR1 and CDR2 sequences are SQVTM and ANQGSEA. The CDR3 is 13 amino acids. Trimming cost V 7 bases and J 1 base; bases outside gene matches: 6. Written as DNA, the CDR3 is TGCAGCGCGCAGGACAGGAAGAACACTGAAGCTTTCTTT. Translated: CSAQDRKNTEAFF.

The rearrangement links TRBV6-2 or TRBV6-3 to TRBJ1-1; D gene ambiguous. The CDR3 is 14 amino acids. V dropped 2 bases and J dropped 1 base, with 8 bases sitting between them. Germline CDR1 and CDR2: MNHEY and SVGEGT. The CDR3 DNA follows: TGTGCCAGCAGTTACCCCCCAGGGAACACTGAAGCTTTCTTT. Protein product: CASSYPPGNTEAFF.

The V and J genes are TRBV15 and TRBJ1-1; the D is unclear. Germline V lookup: CDR1 LNHNV, CDR2 YYDKDF (reference sequence). This CDR3 has 15 residues. The germline V and J ends were trimmed by 0 bases and 1 base, with 9 bases remaining between them. CDR3 protein: CATSRDGAPNTEAFF. DNA of the CDR3: TGTGCCACCAGCAGAGACGGAGCCCCGAACACTGAAGCTTTCTTT.

The table lists this clonotype with many counts. The chain couples TRBV6-1 to TRBJ1-6; no clear D gene. Germline V gene lookup returns CDR1 MNHNS and CDR2 SASEGT. This CDR3 has 17 residues. With 5 bases removed from V and 0 bases from J, the gap between germline ends came to 14 bases. This CDR3 reads CASSQYTRVSYNSPLHF. DNA for the CDR3: TGTGCCAGCAGTCAATATACTCGGGTCTCCTATAATTCACCCCTCCACTTT.

The genes are TRBV29-1 and TRBJ1-4; D is unclear. Germline lookup yields CDR1 SQVTM and CDR2 ANQGSEA. Trimming cost V 2 bases and J 3 bases, with 7 bases left between them. This CDR3 contains 13 residues. The CDR3 DNA is TGCAGCGTTGAAAAAGGGCCTAATGAAAAACTGTTTTTT. Translating gives CSVEKGPNEKLFF.

The table lists this clonotype with many counts. V gene TRBV7-2 combines with J gene TRBJ2-3; D gene ambiguous. The CDR3 has 14 residues. Germline CDR1 SGHTA, CDR2 FQGNSA. Between the trimmed V and J ends, which lost 0 bases and 4 bases, there was a span of 8 bases. The CDR3 region is CASSLAPVSDTQYF. For the CDR3, the DNA is TGTGCCAGCAGCTTAGCCCCCGTGTCAGATACGCAGTATTTT.

Ten or more counts support this clonotype. The rearrangement uses TRBV6-5 and TRBJ1-1; perhaps TRBD1 as D (5 bases). The germline gives CDR1 MNHEY, CDR2 SVGAGI. The germline V and J ends were trimmed by 7 bases and 0 bases, with 15 bases remaining between them. The CDR3 loop spans 15 amino acids. CDR3 in amino acids: CASKPGGNMNTEAFF. DNA for the CDR3: TGTGCCAGCAAGCCTGGGGGGAATATGAACACTGAAGCTTTCTTT.

This clonotype was seen repeatedly, ten times or more. The chain employs TRBV7-3 and TRBJ1-1; possible D gene TRBD1, 5 bases. The germline gives CDR1 SGHTA, CDR2 FQGTGA. CDR3 length equals 13 residues. Trimming cost V 5 bases and J 1 base, with 8 bases left between them. The CDR3 protein is CASSVQENTEAFF. In nucleotides, the CDR3 is TGTGCCAGCAGCGTACAGGAGAACACTGAAGCTTTCTTT.

This clonotype was seen at least ten times. V gene TRBV20-1 combines with J gene TRBJ2-1, with D perhaps being TRBD1 or TRBD2 (7 bases each). V gave up 3 bases and J gave up 5 bases, with 20 bases separating them. The germline V gene encodes CDR1 DFQATT and CDR2 SNEGSKA (reference sequence). CDR3 length: 16 amino acids. The CDR3, as DNA: TGCAGTGCTAGGCCTGCCTTGGGGAGGGGGCACAATGAGCAGTTCTTC. It is translated as CSARPALGRGHNEQFF.

This clonotype was counted only a few times. The CDR3 loop reads CASSQEYRASNQPQHF. The CDR3 nucleotides read TGCGCCAGCAGCCAAGAGTACAGGGCTAGCAATCAGCCCCAGCATTTT. The chain couples TRBV4-3 to TRBJ1-5; perhaps TRBD1 as D (6 bases). The CDR3 contains 16 residues. Germline CDR1 reads LGHNA; CDR2 reads YSLEER. V lost 0 bases and J 0 bases, leaving 9 bases between the germline ends.

This clonotype was counted only a few times. The V call is TRBV7-3, the J call TRBJ2-7; D not certain. The germline CDR1 and CDR2 sequences are SGHTA and FQGTGA. With 0 bases removed from V and 3 bases from J, the gap between germline ends came to 6 bases. The CDR3 length is 13 residues. Here the CDR3 reads CASSLTQVYEQYF. CDR3 sequence (DNA): TGTGCCAGCAGCTTAACGCAGGTCTACGAGCAGTACTTC.

The J gene is TRBJ2-3, the V gene TRBV25-1; 7 bases map to TRBD1. Trimming took 2 bases from V and 0 from J; bases not matched to a gene: 8. Germline CDR1 reads MGHDK; CDR2 reads SYGVNS. CDR3 length: 17 residues. The CDR3 DNA is TGTGCCAGCAGTGAACCCCGACAGGGCATTAGCACAGATACGCAGTATTTT. This translates into CASSEPRQGISTDTQYF.

This chain links TRBV29-1 with TRBJ2-1; 13 bases are shared with TRBD2. The CDR3 spans 14 residues. Germline trimming cut 6 bases from V and 4 bases from J; bases unmatched to any gene: 3. From germline, CDR1 is SQVTM and CDR2 ANQGSEA. This chain's CDR3 is CSVRLAGGYNEQFF. DNA for the CDR3: TGCAGCGTAAGACTAGCGGGGGGTTACAATGAGCAGTTCTTC.

The V gene is TRBV7-3, the J gene TRBJ2-3; 8 nucleotides agree with TRBD1. The germline V gene has CDR1 SGHTA and CDR2 FQGTGA. V gave up 5 bases and J gave up 1 base; unmatched junction bases: 8. CDR3 length equals 16 residues. The CDR3 here is CASSLPRDRRTDTQYF. CDR3 coding DNA: TGTGCCAGCAGCCTACCCCGGGACAGGCGCACAGATACGCAGTATTTT.

This clonotype turned up a few times. The chain couples TRBV10-2 to TRBJ2-3, with TRBD2 matching 10 bases. The junction had 11 bases not matched to a gene; V was cut back by 6 bases and J by 2 bases. CDR1 and CDR2 from the germline V gene are WSHSY and SAAADI. The CDR3 spans 17 residues. Written as DNA, the CDR3 is TGCGCCAGCAGCGGTTCGATTAGCGGGGGGTCCACAGATACGCAGTATTTT. Translating gives CASSGSISGGSTDTQYF.

This clonotype was observed many times. This chain connects TRBV11-2 to TRBJ2-7; weak D call: TRBD2 (5 bases). CDR1 is SGHAT, CDR2 FQNNGV, per germline. This CDR3 contains 13 residues. V lost 3 bases and J 4 bases, leaving 10 bases between the germline ends. The CDR3 loop is CASSFGELYEQYF. The CDR3 bases are TGTGCCAGCAGCTTCGGGGAATTGTACGAGCAGTACTTC.

This chain connects TRBV24-1 to TRBJ2-1, with 9 bases lining up with TRBD1. CDR1 and CDR2 from the germline V gene are KGHDR and SFDVKD. J lost 10 bases, V lost 4 bases, and 16 bases had no gene match. The CDR3 has 17 amino acids. The CDR3 spells CATSEPVTGGSRGEQFF. In DNA form, the CDR3 reads TGTGCCACCAGTGAGCCGGTAACAGGGGGCTCCCGGGGCGAGCAGTTCTTC.

This clonotype has more than one count but fewer than ten. This chain joins TRBV7-9 and TRBJ2-1, with 8 bases fitting TRBD1. This CDR3 is built from 12 residues. Unmatched junction bases numbered 3, after V lost 4 bases and J lost 10 bases. The germline V gene encodes CDR1 SEHNR and CDR2 FQNEAQ (reference sequence). CDR3 DNA sequence: TGTGCCAGCAGCTGGGGACAGGAAGAGCAGTTCTTC. This codes for CASSWGQEEQFF.

This clonotype was found a few times. The rearrangement links TRBV28 to TRBJ1-5; the D is unclear. Germline CDR1 reads MDHEN; CDR2 reads SYDVKM. Deletions cut 2 bases from V and 6 bases from J, with 11 bases between. This CDR3 spans 14 amino acids. In DNA, the CDR3 is TGTGCCAGCAGTTTACGTCTTCGTTTTCAGCCCCAGCATTTT. This codes for CASSLRLRFQPQHF.

Many counts were recorded for this clonotype. The genes are TRBV12-3 or TRBV12-4 and TRBJ2-1; 8 nucleotides match TRBD1. The CDR3 loop spans 15 amino acids. J was trimmed by 3 bases and V by 4 bases; bases with no gene match: 5. CDR3 region: CASSWGQANYNEQFF. The DNA of the CDR3 is TGTGCCAGCAGTTGGGGACAGGCCAACTACAATGAGCAGTTCTTC.

This clonotype has more than one count but fewer than ten. The chain couples TRBV19 to TRBJ2-3; no clear D gene. Germline lookup yields CDR1 LNHDA and CDR2 SQIVND (reference sequence). The CDR3 sequence is 13 residues long. Trimming stripped 7 bases from V and 3 bases from J, with 11 bases between. CDR3 nucleotides: TGTGCCAGTACTAGTTTGGAAACAGATACGCAGTATTTT. It is translated as CASTSLETDTQYF.

J is TRBJ2-5 and V is TRBV28; TRBD1 agrees at 9 bases. The CDR3 is 15 amino acids. In germline, CDR1 is MDHEN, CDR2 SYDVKM. V gave up 3 bases and J gave up 5 bases; unmatched junction bases: 7. CDR3 loop: CASSFRDRVGETQYF. CDR3 coding DNA: TGTGCCAGCAGTTTCCGGGACAGGGTTGGGGAGACCCAGTACTTC.

This clonotype was detected only a few times. V gene TRBV18 combines with J gene TRBJ1-1, with 12 bases fitting TRBD1. The CDR3 length is 16 residues. V was clipped by 0 bases and J by 5 bases; unmatched bases: 4. Germline CDR1 reads KGHSH; CDR2 reads LQKENI. CDR3 DNA: TGTGCCAGCTCACCACCGGGACAGGGGGCGCGGACTGAAGCTTTCTTT. Residues: CASSPPGQGARTEAFF.

This rearrangement joins TRBV10-3 to TRBJ2-2, with 10 bases aligning to TRBD1. Losses at the gene ends were 5 bases for V and 5 bases for J; bases not matched to a gene: 5. This CDR3 is built from 15 residues. Germline CDR1 reads ENHRY; CDR2 reads SYGVKD. The chain's CDR3 is CAISTTGGLTGELFF. The DNA for the CDR3 is TGTGCCATCAGTACGACAGGGGGCCTTACCGGGGAGCTGTTTTTT.

In this sample, this clonotype turned up many times. The chain couples TRBV20-1 to TRBJ1-2, with D perhaps matching TRBD1 (5 bases). From germline, CDR1 is DFQATT and CDR2 SNEGSKA (reference sequence). CDR3 length equals 13 residues. V lost 0 bases and J lost 8, with 13 bases in between. The CDR3 DNA follows: TGCAGTGCTAGAGATGCGCAGGGACTCGGCTACACCTTC. Amino acid sequence: CSARDAQGLGYTF.

This clonotype was observed a handful of times. Written as DNA, the CDR3 is TGTGCCACCAGCAGAGGGGACATTACCTATAATTCACCCCTCCACTTT. The encoded protein is CATSRGDITYNSPLHF. The rearrangement joins TRBV15 to TRBJ1-6; a weak D match, TRBD1 (6 bases). This CDR3 is built from 16 residues. Trimming stripped 1 base from V and 2 bases from J, with 9 bases between. Germline values: CDR1 LNHNV, CDR2 YYDKDF (reference sequence).

CDR3 protein: CASSQGAVGGTYEQYF. The CDR3 DNA reads TGTGCCAGCAGCCAAGGCGCGGTGGGGGGCACCTACGAGCAGTACTTC. V usage is TRBV4-2 and J usage is TRBJ2-7; the D call may be TRBD1 or TRBD2 (6 bases each). This CDR3 is 16 amino acids long. V lost 1 base to trimming and J lost 2 bases, with 15 bases between them. Per germline, CDR1 LGHNA and CDR2 YNFKEQ.

This sequence joins TRBV6-6 and TRBJ1-1; D is ambiguous. Per germline, CDR1 MNHNY and CDR2 SVGAGI (reference sequence). This CDR3 spans 10 amino acids. The V end was cut by 7 bases, the J end by 11 bases, with 11 bases between. The CDR3: CASKEPRAFF. The DNA of the CDR3 is TGTGCCAGCAAGGAACCCCGGGCTTTCTTT.